The clone carrying this T cell receptor beta chain was recorded many times. Its antigen remains unknown. Noted time point: sample taken at primary tumor resection. Donation came from over 60 patients with untreated early-stage non-small cell lung cancer. This sample was taken from a study of spatial heterogeneity in lung cancer. The overall study: The study found that TCR transcript counts in tumor regions correlated strongly with a matched bulk RNA-seq T cell module score. The mean occurrence of each unique TCR and UMI combination in raw reads exceeded nine.

Individual TCR cDNA molecules each bore their own unique molecular identifier. TCRdb re-derived calls from the 5' RACE reads in MiXCR, one entry per CDR3 protein. The table has over 15,000 distinct CDR3 sequences, approximately 6.3% seen once. This CDR3 comprises 15 residues. Germline V lookup: CDR1 SGHTA, CDR2 FQGTGA. The V and J ends lost 5 bases and 4 bases respectively, with 17 bases between them. Whole-study results and caveats: Mutation counts in tumors were tracked by counts of expanded intratumoral alpha and beta TCRs.

The TCR sequence derives from a male donor with early-stage non-small cell lung cancer. This chain links TRBV7-3 with TRBJ1-2, with D uncertain. The sample was lung tumor tissue, taken at surgery. The CDR3 nucleotides read TGTGCCAGCAGCCGTGACGGAACCACCCGCTATGGCTACACCTTC. It encodes CASSRDGTTRYGYTF.